This T cell receptor (beta chain) is from a study of cytomegalovirus exposure and HLA in healthy donors. Use of 60 Vbeta and 13 Jbeta primers characterized the PCR. Here immunoSEQ multiplex PCR was the method, and the copy in TCRdb shows in-frame clones only, minus some. The table records roughly 250,000 clones, about four fifths of them present only once. Germline CDR1 and CDR2: SGHTA and FQGTGA. V gave up 5 bases and J gave up 10 bases; unmatched junction bases: 14. The CDR3 spans 16 residues. Note on this clone: Its specificity is unknown.

Study-level findings and limits: The availability of immune exposure information extended only to CMV serostatus.

Sampled while nominally healthy, donors likely had unrecorded immune exposures. V usage is TRBV7-3 and J usage is TRBJ2-1, with 10 bases that match TRBD2. The sample was PBMCs. This TCR came from a girl aged 2-9 years in good health and CMV-seronegative. CDR3 sequence: CASSLGGSGGAREQFF. The CDR3 DNA reads TGTGCCAGCAGCCTAGGGGGGAGCGGGGGGGCAAGGGAGCAGTTCTTC.